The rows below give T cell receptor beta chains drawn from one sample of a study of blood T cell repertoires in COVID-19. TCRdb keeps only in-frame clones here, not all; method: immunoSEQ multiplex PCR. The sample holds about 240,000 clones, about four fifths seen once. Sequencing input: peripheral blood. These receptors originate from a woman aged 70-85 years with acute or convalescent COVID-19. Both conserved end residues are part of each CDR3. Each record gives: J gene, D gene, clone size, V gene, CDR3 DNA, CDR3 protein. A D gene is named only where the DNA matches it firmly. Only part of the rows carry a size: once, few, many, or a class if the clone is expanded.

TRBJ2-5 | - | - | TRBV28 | TGTGCCAGCAGTTCGCGGGAGACCCAGTACTTC | CASSSRETQYF
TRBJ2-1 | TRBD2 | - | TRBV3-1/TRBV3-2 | TGTGCCAGCAGCCTAACGCCGGGACTAGCACGGGAGCAGTTCTTC | CASSLTPGLAREQFF
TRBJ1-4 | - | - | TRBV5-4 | TGTGCCAGCAGCTCCGACAGGCTGCGCGGAAAACTGTTTTTT | CASSSDRLRGKLFF
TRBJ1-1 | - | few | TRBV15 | TGTGCCACCAGCAGAGATCAGTGGAACACTGAAGCTTTCTTT | CATSRDQWNTEAFF
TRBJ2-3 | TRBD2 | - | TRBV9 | TGTGCCAGCAGCGTAGTGCGGGGGGGCGAAGATACGCAGTATTTT | CASSVVRGGEDTQYF
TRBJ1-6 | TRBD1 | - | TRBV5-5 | TGTGCCAGCAGCTTGTTAATGGGACAGGGGATTAATTCACCCCTCCACTTT | CASSLLMGQGINSPLHF
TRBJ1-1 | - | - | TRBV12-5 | TGTGCTAGTGGTTTGGGGGGAGACACTGAAGCTTTCTTT | CASGLGGDTEAFF
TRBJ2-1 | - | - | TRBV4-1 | TGCGCCAGCAGCCAACTGTTGTCTGTGGACTATGAGCAGTTCTTC | CASSQLLSVDYEQFF
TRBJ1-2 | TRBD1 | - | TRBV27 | TGTGCCAGCAGTTTCGGTGGGACAGGTGACCTCTATGGCTACACCTTC | CASSFGGTGDLYGYTF
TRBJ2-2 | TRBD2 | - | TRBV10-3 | TGTGCCATCAGTGAAACGGGGGGGCCGGGGGAGCTGTTTTTT | CAISETGGPGELFF
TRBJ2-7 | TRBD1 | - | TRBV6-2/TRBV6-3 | TGTGCCAGCAGTTTCGGTCTACCGGGACAGCCCCGAAGGCCCTACGAGCAGTACTTC | CASSFGLPGQPRRPYEQYF
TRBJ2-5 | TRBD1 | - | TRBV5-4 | TGTGCCAGCAGCTTCAACAGGGGACAAGAGACCCAGTACTTC | CASSFNRGQETQYF
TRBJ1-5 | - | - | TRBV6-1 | TGTGCCAGCAGTGACCGGCCAGTGGGCCAGCCCCAGCATTTT | CASSDRPVGQPQHF
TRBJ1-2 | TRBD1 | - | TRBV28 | TGTGCCAGCAGGACCCCAGGGGGTGGGTATGGCTACACCTTC | CASRTPGGGYGYTF
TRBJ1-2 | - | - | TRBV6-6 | TGTGCCAGCAGTTCCCCAGACAGTCCCGCCTTTTATGGCTACACCTTC | CASSSPDSPAFYGYTF
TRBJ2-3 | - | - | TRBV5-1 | TGCGCCAGCAGCGGAGCCAGCGTCGCAGATACGCAGTATTTT | CASSGASVADTQYF
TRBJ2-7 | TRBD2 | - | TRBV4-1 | TGCGCCAGCAGCCAAGACCTAGCGGGGGGGCCGGGGGAGCAGTACTTC | CASSQDLAGGPGEQYF
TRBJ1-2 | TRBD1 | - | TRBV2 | TGTGCCAGCAGTGAACTGACAGGGGACTATGGCTACACCTTC | CASSELTGDYGYTF
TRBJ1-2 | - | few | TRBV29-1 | TGCAGCGTTGAGGTCGGAGCTAACTATGGCTACACCTTC | CSVEVGANYGYTF
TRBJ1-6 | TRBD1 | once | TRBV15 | TGTGCCACCTCCACAGGGGAACCACCCCTCCACTTT | CATSTGEPPLHF
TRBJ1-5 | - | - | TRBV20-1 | TGCAGTGCTAGTCCGGGATATAGCAATCAGCCCCAGCATTTT | CSASPGYSNQPQHF
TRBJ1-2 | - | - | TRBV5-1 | TGCGCCAGCAGCTTGAGCAGGGTCGGGAGAAATGGCTACACCTTC | CASSLSRVGRNGYTF
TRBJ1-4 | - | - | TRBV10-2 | TGCGCCAGCAGTGACCCCCTGCGCGAAAAACTGTTTTTT | CASSDPLREKLFF
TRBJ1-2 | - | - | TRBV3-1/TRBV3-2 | TGTGCCAGCAGCCAAGAGTCCTTCCAGGGCTACACCTTC | CASSQESFQGYTF
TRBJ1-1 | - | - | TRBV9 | TGTGCCAGCAGCGTAGCGGGAGGGGACACTGAAGCTTTCTTT | CASSVAGGDTEAFF
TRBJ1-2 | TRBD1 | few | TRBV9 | TGTGCCAGCAGCCTCGTGGTGGACAGGGCTGGCTACACCTTC | CASSLVVDRAGYTF
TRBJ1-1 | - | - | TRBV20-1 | TGCAGTGCTCAGGGGAACACTGAAGCTTTCTTT | CSAQGNTEAFF
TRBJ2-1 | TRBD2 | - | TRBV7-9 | TGTGCCAGCAGCTCGGGACTAGCGGGGGCACGGGAGCAGTTCTTC | CASSSGLAGAREQFF
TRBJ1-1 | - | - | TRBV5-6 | TGTGCCAGCAGCTACATGGGACTGCCAAACACTGAAGCTTTCTTT | CASSYMGLPNTEAFF
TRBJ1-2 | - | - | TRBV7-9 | TGTGCCAGCAGCTTAGACTCTTTCTATGGCTACACCTTC | CASSLDSFYGYTF
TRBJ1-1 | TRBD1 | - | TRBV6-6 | TGTGCCAGCAGTTATGGGACAGTCATGAACACTGAAGCTTTCTTT | CASSYGTVMNTEAFF
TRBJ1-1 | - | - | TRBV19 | TGTGCCAGTAGTATAAGGCTGGGCGACACTGAAGCTTTCTTT | CASSIRLGDTEAFF
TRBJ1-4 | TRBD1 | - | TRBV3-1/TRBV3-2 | TGTGCCAGCAGCGACAGGGGGCGAGAAAAACTGTTTTTT | CASSDRGREKLFF